The entry that follows covers one TCR beta chain sequence. The antigen remains unidentified. This entry belongs to a study of T cell responses to AZD1222 COVID-19 vaccine. Study information: Second doses that came at about 4 or about 12 weeks were put together. Study-wide results and caveats: Nearly half of unique spike-specific TCRs reportedly avoided B.1.351 and B.1.1.7 mutated regions. Only a handful of AZD1222 recipients tested seropositive at baseline. Two AZD1222 doses significantly raised spike-specific TCR breadth and depth over controls.

The germline CDR1 and CDR2 sequences are SGHTA and FQGNSA. V was pared by 5 bases and J by 4 bases, with 8 bases between. This CDR3 region has 12 residues. The method was immunoSEQ multiplex PCR; TCRdb's version includes in-frame clones alone and lacks a portion of them. The sample carries approximately 110,000 clones, approximately 90% recorded once. Specimen: peripheral blood, collected on day 0 of AZD1222 vaccination. This chain joins TRBV7-2 and TRBJ2-5; D not certain. This sequence originates from an adult in good health. The CDR3 reads CASSRQPETQYF. CDR3 sequence (DNA): TGTGCCAGCAGCCGCCAGCCAGAGACCCAGTACTTC.